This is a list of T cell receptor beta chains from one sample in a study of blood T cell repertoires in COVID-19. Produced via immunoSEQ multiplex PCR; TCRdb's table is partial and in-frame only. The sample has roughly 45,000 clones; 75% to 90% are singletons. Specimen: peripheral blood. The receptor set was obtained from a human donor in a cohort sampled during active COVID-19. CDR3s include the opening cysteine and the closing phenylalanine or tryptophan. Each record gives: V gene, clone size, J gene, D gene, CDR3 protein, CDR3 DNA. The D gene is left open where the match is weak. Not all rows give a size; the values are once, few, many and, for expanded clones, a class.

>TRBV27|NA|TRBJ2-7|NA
CASSLGKSYEQYF
TGTGCCAGCAGTTTAGGCAAATCCTACGAGCAGTACTTC
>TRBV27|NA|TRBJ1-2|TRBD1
CASSSGGIGYTF
TGTGCCAGCAGTTCAGGGGGAATAGGCTACACCTTC
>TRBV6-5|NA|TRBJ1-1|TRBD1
CASSLRQGAEAFF
TGTGCCAGCAGTCTACGACAGGGCGCTGAAGCTTTCTTT
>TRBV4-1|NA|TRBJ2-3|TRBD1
CASSQDWTGGRDTQYF
TGCGCCAGCAGCCAAGACTGGACAGGGGGGAGAGATACGCAGTATTTT
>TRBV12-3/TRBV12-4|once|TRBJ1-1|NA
CASSLATQGTAFF
TGTGCCAGCAGTTTAGCTACCCAGGGTACGGCTTTCTTT
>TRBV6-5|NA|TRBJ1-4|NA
CASSYSGVAANEKLFF
TGTGCCAGCAGTTACTCAGGGGTCGCTGCTAATGAAAAACTGTTTTTT
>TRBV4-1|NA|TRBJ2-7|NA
CASSQEKWAGGIKEQYF
TGCGCCAGCAGCCAAGAGAAATGGGCAGGGGGGATAAAGGAGCAGTACTTC
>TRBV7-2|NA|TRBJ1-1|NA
CASSLNQGDTEAFF
TGTGCCAGCAGCTTAAACCAGGGTGACACTGAAGCTTTCTTT
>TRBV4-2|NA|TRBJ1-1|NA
CASSQDWGGTEAFF
TGTGCCAGCAGCCAAGATTGGGGGGGCACTGAAGCTTTCTTT
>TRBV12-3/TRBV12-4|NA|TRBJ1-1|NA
CASSWRGNTEAFF
TGTGCCAGCAGCTGGCGGGGGAACACTGAAGCTTTCTTT
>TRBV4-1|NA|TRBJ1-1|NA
CASSQNRAIEAFF
TGCGCCAGCAGCCAAAACCGAGCTATTGAAGCTTTCTTT